A single sample is the source of the 32 T cell receptor beta chains below, sequenced in a study of blood T cell repertoires in COVID-19. Using immunoSEQ multiplex PCR, the repertoire was profiled, and TCRdb retains in-frame clones only, with some absent. The sample lists some 200,000 clones; about 83% were seen once. The sample consisted of peripheral blood. The receptors originated from a man between 18 and 35 years old with active or convalescent COVID-19.

V is TRBV24-1 and J is TRBJ1-2; D ambiguous. Germline CDR1 KGHDR, CDR2 SFDVKD. The CDR3 loop spans 13 amino acids. V was shortened by 3 bases and J by 4 bases, with 8 bases between the two germline ends. The CDR3 DNA sequence: TGTGCCACCAGTGATCCCGGGGTCTATGGCTACACCTTC. Translating gives CATSDPGVYGYTF.

This clone has a handful of counts. The rearrangement links TRBV6-5 to TRBJ1-2; weak D call: TRBD1 (5 bases). The CDR3 consists of 13 residues. Germline V lookup: CDR1 MNHEY, CDR2 SVGAGI. The V end was cut by 0 bases, the J end by 6 bases, with 8 bases between. The DNA for the CDR3 is TGTGCCAGCAGTTACTCGGCAGGGAATGGCTACACCTTC. Its translation is CASSYSAGNGYTF.

The CDR3 DNA is TGTGCCAGCACCCGGGGGGGGCACACTGAAGCTTTCTTT. Its protein is CASTRGGHTEAFF. The rearrangement joins TRBV28 to TRBJ1-1, with TRBD1 as a possible D gene (6 bases). The CDR3 has 13 residues. V shed 7 bases and J shed 3 bases, with 12 bases lying between them. Germline CDR1 is MDHEN and CDR2 is SYDVKM.

The table lists this clone with a few counts. J is TRBJ2-7 and V is TRBV24-1; 7 nucleotides match TRBD1. The CDR3 has 14 amino acids. The ends lost 4 bases at V and 3 bases at J; junction bases unmatched: 5. The germline gives CDR1 KGHDR, CDR2 SFDVKD. CDR3: CATSDRQGNYEQYF. In DNA, the CDR3 is TGTGCCACCAGTGACAGACAGGGAAACTACGAGCAGTACTTC.

J is TRBJ1-2 and V is TRBV28; 7 positions match TRBD1. The CDR3 runs 15 residues. Germline assignment: CDR1 MDHEN and CDR2 SYDVKM. V dropped 7 bases and J dropped 8; count of bases not matched to a gene: 16. This CDR3 is CASTSWTGASGGYTF. CDR3 coding DNA: TGTGCCAGCACTTCCTGGACAGGCGCCTCGGGAGGCTACACCTTC.

The CDR3 region has the DNA TGTGCCAGCAGCTTTCGGGCAGGGAATGGCTACACCTTC. The encoded protein is CASSFRAGNGYTF. J is TRBJ1-2 and V is TRBV5-6; a possible D gene is TRBD1 (5 bases). The CDR3 is 13 amino acids. Germline V lookup: CDR1 SGHDT, CDR2 YYEEEE. Between the trimmed V and J ends, which lost 2 bases and 6 bases, there was a span of 11 bases.

The chain recombines TRBV14 with TRBJ2-2, with 9 bases identical to TRBD1. This CDR3 has 13 amino acids. Germline V gene lookup returns CDR1 SGHDN and CDR2 FVKESK. V lost 10 bases and J lost 5; bases outside the gene matches: 5. The CDR3 bases are TGTGCCACAGGACAGGGGTGGACCGGGGAGCTGTTTTTT. It translates to CATGQGWTGELFF.

This chain connects TRBV18 to TRBJ2-7; 7 nucleotides line up with TRBD1. The CDR3 runs 13 residues. Germline CDR1 and CDR2: KGHSH and LQKENI. The ends lost 5 bases at V and 3 bases at J; junction bases unmatched: 4. The CDR3 DNA reads TGTGCCAGCTCAGGAGGACAGGACTACGAGCAGTACGTC. Amino acids: CASSGGQDYEQYV.

The gene calls are TRBV7-9 and TRBJ2-3, with 14 nucleotides matching TRBD2. The junction had 5 bases not matched to a gene; V was cut back by 6 bases and J by 6 bases. Per germline, CDR1 SEHNR and CDR2 FQNEAQ (reference sequence). The CDR3 is 15 amino acids. CDR3 residues: CASSRTSGGQDTQYF. In nucleotides, the CDR3 is TGTGCCAGCAGTAGGACTAGCGGGGGGCAGGATACGCAGTATTTT.

The rearrangement joins TRBV19 to TRBJ2-3; the match to TRBD1 covers 9 bases. V trimming: 6 bases; J trimming: 4 bases; junction bases outside the gene matches: 11. Germline assignment: CDR1 LNHDA and CDR2 SQIVND (reference sequence). This CDR3 is 16 amino acids long. The CDR3: CASSLPGQGVADTQYF. The CDR3 DNA follows: TGTGCCAGTAGCCTACCGGGACAGGGTGTGGCAGATACGCAGTATTTT.

V usage is TRBV7-2 and J usage is TRBJ2-3, with 8 bases identical to TRBD2. CDR3 size: 16 residues. Trimming at V came to 0 bases and at J to 5 bases, leaving 7 bases not matched to a gene. CDR1 and CDR2 from the germline V gene are SGHTA and FQGNSA. Here the CDR3 DNA reads TGTGCCAGCAGCTTAGCCTCGAGCGGGGGTGGAGATACGCAGTATTTT. Encoded protein: CASSLASSGGGDTQYF.

The rearrangement uses TRBV6-2 or TRBV6-3 and TRBJ1-1, with 10 bases aligning to TRBD1. V was pared by 5 bases and J by 2 bases, with 2 bases of the junction left unmatched. The V gene's germline CDR1 is MNHEY and CDR2 SVGEGT. The CDR3 contains 14 residues. The CDR3 protein is CASSRDRGNTEAFF. The CDR3 DNA reads as TGTGCCAGCAGTCGGGACAGGGGTAACACTGAAGCTTTCTTT.

The rearrangement joins TRBV11-2 to TRBJ1-5; no definite D call. The V gene's germline CDR1 is SGHAT and CDR2 FQNNGV. Between the trimmed V and J ends, which lost 5 bases and 5 bases, there was a span of 13 bases. The CDR3 spans 14 residues. The CDR3 here is CASSPDTADQPQHF. The DNA for the CDR3 is TGTGCCAGCAGCCCTGACACGGCAGATCAGCCCCAGCATTTT.

The genes are TRBV7-9 and TRBJ2-3, with D possibly TRBD1 on 6 matching bases. The CDR3 runs to 17 residues. The V end lost 5 bases, the J end lost 0 bases, and 18 bases lay between the germline ends. Per the germline V gene, CDR1 is SEHNR and CDR2 is FQNEAQ (reference sequence). As DNA, the CDR3 is TGTGCCAGCAGCGAATCCAACAGGGAACTTAGCACAGATACGCAGTATTTT. Amino acid sequence: CASSESNRELSTDTQYF. The full variable domain, completed using reference TRBV7-9 and TRBJ2-3, is DTGVSQNPRHKITKRGQNVTFRCDPISEHNRLYWYRQTLGQGPEFLTYFQNEAQLEKSRLLSDRFSAERPKGSFSTLEIQRTEQGDSAMYLCASSESNRELSTDTQYFGPGTRLTVL.

This chain connects TRBV7-9 to TRBJ1-4; D unresolved. This CDR3 contains 14 residues. V was shortened by 5 bases and J by 7 bases, with 14 bases between the two germline ends. CDR1 SEHNR and CDR2 FQNEAQ come from the germline V gene (reference sequence). CDR3 DNA: TGTGCCAGCAGCCTAAGCGTGCTGGGTGAAAAACTGTTTTTT. This translates into CASSLSVLGEKLFF.

The chain is built from TRBV30 and TRBJ1-3, with D hard to call. The CDR3 is made up of 14 amino acids. CDR1 is GTSNPN, CDR2 SVGIG, per germline (reference sequence). V was clipped by 1 base and J by 2 bases, with 9 bases between them. The CDR3 sequence is CAWSGERTGNTIYF. CDR3 coding DNA: TGTGCCTGGAGTGGGGAGCGGACTGGAAACACCATATATTTT.

Written as DNA, the CDR3 is TGTGCCAGCAGTTTTCGTCCCGGACAGGGGTTGCCACCACTTTACAATGAGCAGTTCTTC. Its protein product is CASSFRPGQGLPPLYNEQFF. This chain uses TRBV27 with TRBJ2-1; 9 bases line up with TRBD1. The CDR3 is 20 amino acids. After removal of 3 bases from V and 4 bases from J, the junction contained 19 bases not matched to a gene. CDR1 is MNHEY, CDR2 SMNVEV, per germline (reference sequence).

The chain carries TRBV7-2 and TRBJ2-1; 8 bases align to TRBD1. V was pared by 2 bases and J by 7 bases, with 16 bases of the junction left unmatched. Germline values: CDR1 SGHTA, CDR2 FQGNSA. The CDR3 is 18 amino acids. CDR3 in DNA: TGTGCCAGCAGCTTAACTTATGACGGGGCAGGGGGCATGAATGAGCAGTTCTTC. This codes for CASSLTYDGAGGMNEQFF.

This sequence joins TRBV29-1 and TRBJ1-3, with TRBD1 identical over 12 bases. The V gene's germline CDR1 is SQVTM and CDR2 ANQGSEA. With 4 bases clipped from V and 10 bases from J, the junction kept 5 bases outside the gene matches. The CDR3 is 13 residues long. The CDR3: CSVGDRGLSTIYF. The CDR3 DNA reads TGCAGCGTTGGGGACAGGGGGCTTTCGACCATATATTTT.

This chain uses TRBV11-1 with TRBJ2-7; 9 positions agree with TRBD2. The CDR3 loop spans 15 amino acids. The V gene end was trimmed by 4 bases and the J gene end by 4 bases; junction bases not matched to a gene: 8. Per the germline V gene, CDR1 is SGHAT and CDR2 is FQDESV (reference sequence). CDR3 DNA sequence: TGTGCCAGCAGCTACATGAGGACTAGCGATTACGAGCAGTACTTC. Amino acids: CASSYMRTSDYEQYF.

The J gene is TRBJ2-3, the V gene TRBV27; TRBD2 aligns across 12 bases. The CDR3 length is 16 residues. CDR1 and CDR2 from the germline V gene are MNHEY and SMNVEV (reference sequence). Trimming cost V 10 bases and J 6 bases; bases outside gene matches: 14. The CDR3 is CANYLSSGRAGDTQYF. DNA for the CDR3: TGTGCCAACTATCTTTCTAGCGGGAGGGCCGGGGATACGCAGTATTTT.

CDR3 residues: CASSIGPGQHTGELFF. The CDR3 DNA reads TGTGCCAGTAGTATAGGCCCGGGACAGCACACCGGGGAGCTGTTTTTT. The chain joins TRBV19 to TRBJ2-2, with 7 bases matching TRBD1. The V gene's germline CDR1 is LNHDA and CDR2 SQIVND (reference sequence). The CDR3 is 16 amino acids. Losses at the gene ends were 1 base for V and 3 bases for J; bases not matched to a gene: 5.

This clone was found once. The J gene is TRBJ1-2, the V gene TRBV9; no reliable D call. The CDR3 consists of 14 residues. Germline CDR1 is SGDLS and CDR2 is YYNGEE. Trimming shortened V by 6 bases and J by 4 bases, and 16 bases separated the two germline ends. The CDR3, as DNA: TGTGCCAGCAACTCCGAGGGAGGGCGCTATGGCTACACCTTC. Encoded protein: CASNSEGGRYGYTF.

In nucleotides, the CDR3 is TGCAGTGCTAGCGAGGGAGAGACCCAGTACTTC. Its translation: CSASEGETQYF. This chain uses TRBV20-1 with TRBJ2-5, with a possible D match to TRBD2 (5 bases). Germline V CDR1 and CDR2: DFQATT, SNEGSKA (reference sequence). The CDR3 consists of 11 residues. Trimming left V 3 bases short and J 4 bases short, with 6 bases between.

V and J are TRBV12-3 or TRBV12-4 and TRBJ1-1; TRBD1 is a possible D gene (6 bases). V lost 4 bases to trimming and J lost 11 bases, with 14 bases between them. The CDR3 consists of 12 residues. The CDR3 region has the DNA TGTGCCAGCAGTTCTAGGGGGTTTTGGGCTTTCTTT. Translated, it gives CASSSRGFWAFF.

The V and J genes are TRBV4-2 and TRBJ2-3; 9 positions agree with TRBD2. The CDR3 contains 16 residues. The germline gives CDR1 LGHNA, CDR2 YNFKEQ. Trimming took 1 base from V and 6 from J; bases not matched to a gene: 8. CDR3 residues: CASSQATSGRTDTQYF. The CDR3 coding sequence is TGTGCCAGCAGCCAAGCAACTAGCGGGCGGACTGATACGCAGTATTTT.

This clone was seen a handful of times. The V and J genes are TRBV9 and TRBJ2-2, with D possibly being TRBD2 (5 bases). Germline CDR1 SGDLS, CDR2 YYNGEE. The CDR3 consists of 15 residues. Trimming removed 2 bases from V and 3 bases from J, with 11 bases in between. The chain's CDR3 is CASSVEGSYTGELFF. The CDR3 region has the DNA TGTGCCAGCAGCGTCGAGGGATCATACACCGGGGAGCTGTTTTTT.

For the CDR3, the DNA is TGTGCCAGCAGTGAACAGGGGGCAACTAATGAAAAACTGTTTTTT. It specifies CASSEQGATNEKLFF. The rearrangement uses TRBV2 and TRBJ1-4, with TRBD1 matching 7 bases. The CDR3 loop spans 15 amino acids. In germline, CDR1 is SNHLY, CDR2 FYNNEI. V gave up 2 bases and J gave up 0 bases; unmatched junction bases: 0.

J is TRBJ1-1 and V is TRBV10-3; 9 nucleotides line up with TRBD1. The CDR3 spans 14 residues. Per germline, CDR1 ENHRY and CDR2 SYGVKD. The ends lost 6 bases at V and 1 base at J; junction bases unmatched: 3. The CDR3 loop is CAIRRTGENTEAFF. Written as DNA, the CDR3 is TGTGCCATCAGGCGGACAGGGGAGAACACTGAAGCTTTCTTT.

This clone came up once. The chain couples TRBV5-1 to TRBJ1-5; D is possibly TRBD1 (6 bases). The CDR3 runs to 15 residues. V lost 0 bases to trimming and J lost 1 base, with 8 bases between them. CDR1 SGHRS and CDR2 YFSETQ come from the germline V gene. This chain's CDR3 is CASSLGGPSNQPQHF. CDR3 in DNA: TGCGCCAGCAGCTTGGGGGGGCCGAGCAATCAGCCCCAGCATTTT.

The genes are TRBV6-5 and TRBJ1-6; 7 bases map to TRBD1. The CDR3 is made up of 15 amino acids. V dropped 6 bases and J dropped 9; count of bases not matched to a gene: 11. Germline lookup yields CDR1 MNHEY and CDR2 SVGAGI. In DNA form, the CDR3 reads TGTGCCAGCAGCTTAACCGGGACAGCGACTTCACCCCTCCACTTT. Protein sequence: CASSLTGTATSPLHF.

The V call is TRBV7-9, the J call TRBJ2-7, with D possibly being TRBD1 (6 bases). The germline V and J ends were trimmed by 1 base and 4 bases, with 8 bases remaining between them. Germline CDR1 and CDR2: SEHNR and FQNEAQ (reference sequence). The CDR3 extends over 13 amino acids. The CDR3 bases are TGTGCCAGCAGCTTAGTAGGGGGTTACGAGCAGTACTTC. Translating it yields CASSLVGGYEQYF.